Sequencing of this T cell receptor (beta chain) was carried out in a study of metastatic and nonmetastatic thyroid tumors. About the study: Peripheral blood and tumor or nodule samples from malignant and benign thyroid patients were compared.

In the source study's methods: To classify distant metastasis in papillary thyroid cancer, a model was built from CDR3 differences across clinicopathological groups. TCRdb re-processed the PCR reads through MiXCR. The V and J calls and clone size are TCRdb's, not the authors'. The sample contains roughly 14,000 clones, about 27% of which appear only once. Before thyroid surgery, none of the patients had received any treatment. Worth noting for this clone: Antigen unknown.

The ends were cut back, 0 bases at V and 5 bases at J, with 14 bases in the middle. Germline CDR1 reads SGHAT; CDR2 reads FQDESV (reference sequence). The CDR3 consists of 16 residues. Findings and limits, study-wide: TCR beta diversity was reportedly significantly higher in malignant thyroid tumors than benign nodules, in blood and tumor.

The V call is TRBV11-1, the J call TRBJ2-1; the D gene is possibly TRBD2 (6 bases). The sequenced material came from tumor tissue. The sequence was collected from a female donor with papillary thyroid cancer or a benign thyroid nodule (not recorded which). Some clones in this sample may be carry-over from other donors' samples. This CDR3 reads CASSLAWGVNHNEQFF. The CDR3 nucleotides are TGTGCCAGCAGCTTAGCGTGGGGGGTCAATCACAATGAGCAGTTCTTC.